Presented here are 18 T cell receptor beta chains from one specimen sequenced in a study of regulatory T cells in long-lasting Graves disease. Time point indicated: persistent/refractory GD, antithyroid drugs over 5 years with positive TRAb. PBMCs provided the RNA from which the TCR library was made. Building of the TCR beta libraries involved iRepertoire HTBI primers and Arm-PCR of CDR3 regions. TCRdb re-called the multiplex PCR reads with MiXCR, one entry per CDR3 protein. The table lists a few hundred thousand distinct CDR3 sequences, around a fifth of them singletons, with around an eighth in the top ten. The specimen was peripheral blood mononuclear cells (PBMCs), collected when the disease was refractory, from a patient treated with antithyroid drugs. All receptors come from a female donor with Graves disease.

This clonotype was counted ten times or more. V gene TRBV6-1 combines with J gene TRBJ1-1; the D gene is possibly TRBD1 (5 bases). There are 13 residues in the CDR3. The germline V and J ends were trimmed by 1 base and 6 bases, with 9 bases remaining between them. The germline CDR1 and CDR2 sequences are MNHNS and SASEGT. CDR3 nucleotide sequence: TGTGCCAGCAGTGAAGATTGGGGCCCTGAAGCTTTCTTT. This sequence encodes CASSEDWGPEAFF.

At least ten counts were recorded for this clonotype. The chain joins TRBV2 to TRBJ2-6, with 9 bases matching TRBD1. V was clipped by 3 bases and J by 0 bases; unmatched bases: 15. Per germline, CDR1 SNHLY and CDR2 FYNNEI. The CDR3 length is 21 residues. Here the CDR3 DNA reads TGTGCCAGCAGTGAGATCCCCTGGACGGACAGGGGCACCTCTGGGGCCAACGTCCTGACTTTC. It specifies CASSEIPWTDRGTSGANVLTF.

Many counts were recorded for this clonotype. V usage is TRBV28 and J usage is TRBJ2-7; 10 nucleotides line up with TRBD1. In germline, CDR1 is MDHEN, CDR2 SYDVKM. The CDR3 has 20 amino acids. The J segment lost 0 bases and the V segment lost 6 bases, leaving 20 bases of the junction unmatched. The CDR3 coding sequence is TGTGCCAGCAGCAACGGGGGCCTTCCGGGACAGGGGTTAAGCTCCTACGAGCAGTACTTC. Amino acid sequence: CASSNGGLPGQGLSSYEQYF.

This clonotype was observed at least ten times. The J gene is TRBJ1-2, the V gene TRBV27; D may be TRBD1 (5 bases). V dropped 4 bases and J dropped 8 bases, with 11 bases sitting between them. In germline, CDR1 is MNHEY, CDR2 SMNVEV (reference sequence). CDR3 size: 12 residues. CDR3 residues: CASSSQGVGYTF. In DNA form, the CDR3 reads TGTGCCAGCAGTTCTCAGGGTGTCGGCTACACCTTC.

This clonotype was observed a handful of times. The gene calls are TRBV27 and TRBJ1-6; 9 bases map to TRBD1. Germline loops: CDR1 MNHEY, CDR2 SMNVEV (reference sequence). V was clipped by 6 bases and J by 9 bases; unmatched bases: 6. The CDR3 totals 14 residues. The CDR3 DNA sequence: TGTGCCAGCAGACTGACAGGGGGATCTTCACCCCTCCACTTT. It codes for CASRLTGGSSPLHF.

Concerning this clonotype itself: A far larger clone is only one base removed, so a read error is likely. The V call is TRBV10-3, the J call TRBJ2-2; D may be TRBD1 (6 bases). In germline, CDR1 is ENHRY, CDR2 SYGVKD. V lost 5 bases and J lost 3, with 10 bases in between. The CDR3 has 14 amino acids. The CDR3 sequence is CAISSGHDTGELFF. In DNA form, the CDR3 reads TGTGCCATCAGTTCGGGACACGACACCGGGGAGCTGTTTTTT.

V is TRBV12-5 and J is TRBJ2-1, with a tentative D call TRBD2 (5 bases). Germline lookup yields CDR1 LGHNT and CDR2 FRNRAP. Trimming removed 7 bases from V and 0 bases from J, with 10 bases in between. The CDR3 consists of 14 residues. In DNA, the CDR3 is TGTGCTAGTGCCCGGGGAAGCTCCTACAATGAGCAGTTCTTC. Translation: CASARGSSYNEQFF.

This clonotype has only a few counts. The gene calls are TRBV12-3 or TRBV12-4 and TRBJ2-7; D possibly corresponds to TRBD1 (5 bases). This CDR3 comprises 13 residues. With 5 bases removed from V and 4 bases from J, the gap between germline ends came to 12 bases. The CDR3 loop reads CASSHDSWYEQYF. CDR3 bases: TGTGCCAGCAGTCACGACAGTTGGTACGAGCAGTACTTC.

This clonotype has only a few counts. This chain connects TRBV20-1 to TRBJ2-7; a weak D match, TRBD2 (6 bases). The V end was cut by 4 bases, the J end by 0 bases, with 13 bases between. Germline loops: CDR1 DFQATT, CDR2 SNEGSKA (reference sequence). The CDR3 loop spans 14 amino acids. For the CDR3, the DNA is TGCAGTGCTATACGGGAGCCTCTCTCCTACGAGCAGTACTTC. This translates into CSAIREPLSYEQYF.

This clonotype has a count of ten or more. The rearrangement links TRBV2 to TRBJ2-7, with D tentatively TRBD1 (6 bases). This CDR3 has 12 amino acids. V was trimmed by 6 bases and J by 3 bases, leaving 9 bases between them. Germline lookup yields CDR1 SNHLY and CDR2 FYNNEI. The CDR3 sequence: CASRGDNYEQYF. The CDR3 DNA follows: TGTGCCAGCAGGGGGGACAACTACGAGCAGTACTTC.

Note on this clonotype: Being one base from a much bigger clone, this may be a read error. This chain uses TRBV6-1 with TRBJ2-2, with D possibly being TRBD1 or TRBD2 (5 bases each). This CDR3 spans 14 amino acids. Germline CDR1 reads MNHNS; CDR2 reads SASEGT. The CDR3 is CASSEDMGLGEPFF. The CDR3 DNA follows: TGTGCCAGCAGTGAAGATATGGGGTTGGGGGAGCCGTTTTTT.

This clonotype was seen repeatedly, ten times or more. The CDR3 reads CASSPSDRFNSPLHF. The CDR3 DNA follows: TGTGCCAGCAGCCCCTCGGACAGGTTTAATTCACCCCTCCACTTT. This sequence joins TRBV3-1 and TRBJ1-6; 7 positions agree with TRBD1. V shed 4 bases, J shed 6 bases, and the junction held 6 bases outside the gene matches. CDR1 and CDR2 from the germline V gene are LGHDT and YNNKEL (reference sequence). This CDR3 has 15 amino acids.

The CDR3: CASRRDQGRGNSPLHF. CDR3 coding DNA: TGTGCCAGCAGGCGCGACCAGGGGCGAGGAAATTCACCCCTCCACTTT. V and J are TRBV6-1 and TRBJ1-6, with D possibly being TRBD1 (6 bases). The V end lost 6 bases, the J end lost 7 bases, and 19 bases lay between the germline ends. The CDR3 sequence is 16 residues long. Germline loops: CDR1 MNHNS, CDR2 SASEGT.

This clonotype was found a few times. The V gene is TRBV10-3, the J gene TRBJ1-1, with 9 nucleotides matching TRBD1. The junction had 8 bases not matched to a gene; V was cut back by 4 bases and J by 5 bases. Germline CDR1 is ENHRY and CDR2 is SYGVKD. CDR3 length: 15 amino acids. The CDR3 DNA reads as TGTGCCATCAGTGCCGGACAGGGGTGGGGAACTGAAGCTTTCTTT. It yields the protein CAISAGQGWGTEAFF.

This clonotype has ten or more counts. This chain uses TRBV7-9 with TRBJ2-5, with D unresolved. The CDR3 sequence is 15 residues long. V dropped 2 bases and J dropped 5 bases, with 15 bases sitting between them. CDR1 SEHNR and CDR2 FQNEAQ come from the germline V gene (reference sequence). The CDR3 region has the DNA TGTGCCAGCAGCTTATCCGGCAATAGAGCGGAGACCCAGTACTTC. Protein: CASSLSGNRAETQYF.

This clonotype came up a few times. As DNA, the CDR3 is TGTGCTTGGTATACAGGGGGCCTCTACAATGAGCAGTTCTTC. Amino acid sequence: CAWYTGGLYNEQFF. V and J are TRBV30 and TRBJ2-1; 9 bases align to TRBD1. This CDR3 is 14 amino acids long. Per the germline V gene, CDR1 is GTSNPN and CDR2 is SVGIG (reference sequence).

The chain is built from TRBV5-8 and TRBJ2-3; no reliable D call. Per germline, CDR1 SGHTS and CDR2 YDEGEE. The CDR3 has 15 amino acids. V was trimmed by 0 bases and J by 3 bases, leaving 11 bases between them. The CDR3 loop is CASSLARAGTDTQYF. The DNA for the CDR3 is TGTGCCAGCAGCTTGGCAAGGGCCGGAACAGATACGCAGTATTTT.

This clonotype turned up a few times. The gene calls are TRBV7-2 and TRBJ1-6, with D hard to call. There are 14 residues in the CDR3. Germline CDR1 reads SGHTA; CDR2 reads FQGNSA. Trimming shortened V by 5 bases and J by 7 bases, and 12 bases separated the two germline ends. The CDR3 region is CASSLRATNSPLHF. The CDR3 coding sequence is TGTGCCAGCAGCCTCCGGGCCACCAATTCACCCCTCCACTTT.